This T cell receptor (beta chain) was captured by sequencing in a study of CD8+ T cells in alopecia areata. For the study at large: Each day, treated patients took oral tofacitinib twice, at 5 to 10 mg per dose. Overall study findings and caveats: An increase in clonality over normal scalp was evident in lesional scalp, especially alopecia totalis/universalis. Only one nonresponder was present, which leaves the link between baseline CD8+ expansion and response uncertain.

Of note for this clone: Its target is unknown.

Extraction of RNA preceded its reverse transcription into cDNA, which served as the sequencing template. TCRdb keeps only in-frame clones here, not all; method: immunoSEQ multiplex PCR. The sample includes about 170,000 clones, approximately 52% of them seen just once. V lost 1 base to trimming and J lost 3 bases, with 15 bases between them. The CDR3 is 16 residues long. Germline V gene sequence: CDR1 MNHEY, CDR2 SVGAGI. Treatment in this sample: oral pan-JAK inhibitor, 5-10 mg twice daily. Punch biopsies of lesional scalp, plus peripheral blood, were taken from alopecia areata patients. The starting material was CD4+ T cells sorted from blood, obtained at approximately week 56, from a patient treated with tofacitinib. This receptor was taken from a human donor with alopecia areata. This chain joins TRBV6-5 and TRBJ2-5; tentative D call: TRBD1 (5 bases). In DNA form, the CDR3 reads TGTGCCAGCAGTTACTTAGGACAAGGAACGAAAGAGACCCAGTACTTC. Amino acids: CASSYLGQGTKETQYF.